The 29 T cell receptor beta chains reported below all come from one sample, sequenced in a study of blood T cell repertoires in COVID-19. Assay: immunoSEQ multiplex PCR; the TCRdb copy retains only in-frame clones and omits some. The sample carries around 220,000 clones, around 84% recorded once. The specimen was peripheral blood. Receptors originate from a young man with active or convalescent COVID-19.

The J gene is TRBJ1-1, the V gene TRBV7-2; D not certain. CDR3 size: 14 residues. Germline CDR1 reads SGHTA; CDR2 reads FQGNSA. Deletions cut 3 bases from V and 5 bases from J, with 13 bases between. This chain's CDR3 is CASSLVRGRTEAFF. As DNA, the CDR3 is TGTGCCAGCAGCTTGGTGCGTGGTAGAACTGAAGCTTTCTTT. Based on the CDR3 plus reference TRBV7-2 and TRBJ1-1, the full variable domain is GAGVSQSPSNKVTEKGKDVELRCDPISGHTALYWYRQSLGQGLEFLIYFQGNSAPDKSGLPSDRFSAERTGGSVSTLTIQRTQQEDSAVYLCASSLVRGRTEAFFGQGTRLTVV.

V gene TRBV12-3 or TRBV12-4 combines with J gene TRBJ1-5; D unclear. The V end was cut by 4 bases, the J end by 4 bases, with 8 bases between. The CDR3 runs to 13 residues. CDR3 region: CASSWTVNQPQHF. The CDR3 region has the DNA TGTGCCAGCAGTTGGACTGTGAATCAGCCCCAGCATTTT.

This clone was seen just once. J is TRBJ2-1 and V is TRBV30; 9 positions agree with TRBD2. The germline V gene has CDR1 GTSNPN and CDR2 SVGIG (reference sequence). The CDR3 loop spans 16 amino acids. J was trimmed by 1 base and V by 0 bases; bases with no gene match: 4. Written as DNA, the CDR3 is TGTGCCTGGAGTGTACGGGCGGGGGGGTCCTACAATGAGCAGTTCTTC. It encodes CAWSVRAGGSYNEQFF.

The chain combines TRBV4-1 with TRBJ1-1, with D perhaps matching TRBD1 (5 bases). The CDR3 consists of 13 residues. Per the germline V gene, CDR1 is MGHRA and CDR2 is YSYEKL. Trimming removed 8 bases at V and 0 bases at J, with 10 bases between. The CDR3, as DNA: TGCGCCAGCTCGACAGCCATGAACACTGAAGCTTTCTTT. Protein sequence: CASSTAMNTEAFF.

This clone has only a few counts. The J gene is TRBJ1-1, the V gene TRBV3-1 (or the pseudogene TRBV3-2); 8 bases map to TRBD1. The CDR3 contains 13 residues. CDR1 and CDR2 (germline): LGHDT, YNNKEL (reference sequence). The trim removed 1 base at V and 6 bases at J, leaving 1 base unmatched. The CDR3 loop reads CASSQVDRAEAFF. The CDR3 DNA reads as TGTGCCAGCAGCCAAGTGGACAGGGCTGAAGCTTTCTTT.

The chain uses TRBV6-5 and TRBJ1-2, with D tentatively TRBD1 (5 bases). In germline, CDR1 is MNHEY, CDR2 SVGAGI. This CDR3 spans 14 amino acids. Trimming took off 4 bases at V and 4 bases at J, with 13 bases between the two ends. The chain's CDR3 is CASSLDSKGYGYTF. The CDR3 DNA is TGTGCCAGCAGTTTAGACAGCAAGGGCTATGGCTACACCTTC.

V usage is TRBV7-9 and J usage is TRBJ1-2; D is ambiguous. The germline V and J ends were trimmed by 3 bases and 11 bases, with 13 bases remaining between them. CDR1 SEHNR and CDR2 FQNEAQ come from the germline V gene (reference sequence). The length of the CDR3 is 12 residues. For the CDR3, the DNA is TGTGCCAGCAGCTTCGTCCCTAGTGATTACACCTTC. As protein: CASSFVPSDYTF.

This rearrangement joins TRBV7-3 to TRBJ1-1; TRBD1 agrees at 7 bases. Germline trimming cut 4 bases from V and 6 bases from J; bases unmatched to any gene: 11. The CDR3 runs 15 residues. The germline V gene encodes CDR1 SGHTA and CDR2 FQGTGA. DNA for the CDR3: TGTGCCAGCAGCTGGCCGGGCAGGGGGGAGGCTGAAGCTTTCTTT. Translating gives CASSWPGRGEAEAFF.

V usage is TRBV27 and J usage is TRBJ2-1; 9 bases match TRBD2. CDR1 and CDR2 (germline): MNHEY, SMNVEV (reference sequence). Trimming at V came to 6 bases and at J to 9 bases, leaving 18 bases not matched to a gene. The CDR3 is 17 residues long. The CDR3 protein is CASSPLQAGGLPGEQFF. The CDR3 DNA sequence: TGTGCCAGCAGCCCACTCCAAGCGGGGGGCTTACCGGGTGAGCAGTTCTTC.

This clone has only one observation. This rearrangement joins TRBV5-1 to TRBJ1-1, with a possible D match to TRBD1 (6 bases). Germline assignment: CDR1 SGHRS and CDR2 YFSETQ. The CDR3 is 14 amino acids. V was trimmed by 1 base and J by 4 bases, leaving 11 bases between them. Here the CDR3 DNA reads TGCGCCAGCAGCTTGCGGACAGCCCCCACTGAAGCTTTCTTT. Protein: CASSLRTAPTEAFF.

The V and J genes are TRBV5-1 and TRBJ2-1, with TRBD2 matching 14 bases. V lost 4 bases to trimming and J lost 4 bases; unmatched junction nucleotides: 1. The CDR3 totals 15 residues. Germline CDR1 reads SGHRS; CDR2 reads YFSETQ. The CDR3: CASSRTSGRYNEQFF. For the CDR3, the DNA is TGCGCCAGCAGCCGGACTAGCGGGAGGTACAATGAGCAGTTCTTC.

The gene calls are TRBV5-1 and TRBJ2-7; a weak D match, TRBD1 (5 bases). The V end was cut by 0 bases, the J end by 2 bases, with 9 bases between. This CDR3 contains 14 residues. Looked up from germline, CDR1 is SGHRS and CDR2 is YFSETQ. CDR3 amino acids: CASSLVQGPYEQYF. The CDR3, as DNA: TGCGCCAGCAGCTTGGTTCAGGGCCCCTACGAGCAGTACTTC.

The V call is TRBV7-9, the J call TRBJ1-5, with D unresolved. Trimming pared 5 bases from V and 7 bases from J, leaving 12 bases between. The germline gives CDR1 SEHNR, CDR2 FQNEAQ (reference sequence). The CDR3 consists of 13 residues. The CDR3 spells CASSPAGDQPQHF. In nucleotides, the CDR3 is TGTGCCAGCAGCCCGGCGGGAGACCAGCCCCAGCATTTT. Combining the CDR3 with reference TRBV7-9 and TRBJ1-5 gives the whole variable domain DTGVSQNPRHKITKRGQNVTFRCDPISEHNRLYWYRQTLGQGPEFLTYFQNEAQLEKSRLLSDRFSAERPKGSFSTLEIQRTEQGDSAMYLCASSPAGDQPQHFGDGTRLSIL.

This chain connects TRBV5-6 to TRBJ1-4; 12 bases fit TRBD1. The V segment lost 7 bases and the J segment 7 bases; nucleotides outside the gene matches: 11. The CDR3 length is 16 residues. CDR1 is SGHDT and CDR2 is YYEEEE in the germline V gene. The CDR3 DNA is TGTGCCAGCCAGGCCGGGACAGGGGGCATTGGTGAAAAACTGTTTTTT. Encoded protein: CASQAGTGGIGEKLFF.

The J gene is TRBJ2-5, the V gene TRBV10-1; a possible D gene is TRBD1 (6 bases). Trimming shortened V by 6 bases and J by 3 bases, and 11 bases separated the two germline ends. The CDR3 has 13 amino acids. In germline, CDR1 is WNHNN, CDR2 SYGVQD (reference sequence). The CDR3 loop is CASSRTDKETQYF. DNA for the CDR3: TGCGCCAGCAGCCGGACAGACAAAGAGACCCAGTACTTC.

The rearrangement joins TRBV4-1 to TRBJ2-1, with 7 bases fitting TRBD2. Trimming at V came to 4 bases and at J to 8 bases, leaving 11 bases not matched to a gene. Germline V gives CDR1 MGHRA, CDR2 YSYEKL. This CDR3 comprises 15 residues. In nucleotides, the CDR3 is TGCGCCAGCAGCCTCGGGACTAACAACTTGGATGAGCAGTTCTTC. Translated: CASSLGTNNLDEQFF.

This rearrangement joins TRBV3-1 (or the pseudogene TRBV3-2) to TRBJ2-1; 7 bases map to TRBD1. J was trimmed by 1 base and V by 3 bases; bases with no gene match: 6. This CDR3 spans 16 amino acids. Germline CDR1 LGHDT, CDR2 YNNKEL (reference sequence). The CDR3 nucleotides are TGTGCCAGCAGCCAGGGGACAGAGATTTCCTACAATGAGCAGTTCTTC. This codes for CASSQGTEISYNEQFF.

This clone was observed a single time. The J gene is TRBJ2-7, the V gene TRBV5-1; possible D gene TRBD1, 6 bases. Germline assignment: CDR1 SGHRS and CDR2 YFSETQ. V was pared by 2 bases and J by 6 bases, with 9 bases between. The CDR3 contains 12 residues. CDR3 nucleotide sequence: TGCGCCAGCAGCTTTACAGGGACCGAGCAGTACTTC. Translating gives CASSFTGTEQYF.

V and J are TRBV10-3 and TRBJ1-2; D remains ambiguous. V lost 3 bases to trimming and J lost 8 bases, with 13 bases between them. The CDR3 runs 13 residues. From germline, CDR1 is ENHRY and CDR2 SYGVKD. The CDR3 coding sequence is TGTGCCATCAGTGAAGCCTCCCTTTGGGGCTACACCTTC. Protein: CAISEASLWGYTF.

The chain recombines TRBV12-3 or TRBV12-4 with TRBJ2-7; a weak D match, TRBD1 (6 bases). The CDR3 has 13 amino acids. The V gene lost 6 bases and the J gene lost 4 bases, with 13 bases spanning the gap. CDR3 nucleotide sequence: TGTGCCAGCAGGGACACAGGGATTTACGAGCAGTACTTC. This encodes CASRDTGIYEQYF.

The chain recombines TRBV21-1 with TRBJ1-5; no DNA check was done on the table's D call, TRBD1. TRBV21-1 is designated a pseudogene. CDR3 length equals 19 residues. CDR3 loop: CASSKKAGQLGGPYQPQHF. In nucleotides, the CDR3 is TGTGCCAGCAGCAAAAAGGCAGGACAGTTGGGCGGCCCTTATCAGCCCCAGCATTTT.

This chain links TRBV28 with TRBJ2-3; D perhaps matches TRBD1 (6 bases). V lost 6 bases, J lost 2 bases, and 15 bases lay in between. This CDR3 spans 15 amino acids. Germline CDR1 is MDHEN and CDR2 is SYDVKM. CDR3 sequence (DNA): TGTGCCAGCAGCCAGGGGAAGGGAATCACAGATACGCAGTATTTT. It translates to CASSQGKGITDTQYF.

The chain employs TRBV4-2 and TRBJ2-5; TRBD1 matches at 8 bases. With V trimmed by 6 bases and J by 2 bases, 11 bases remained unmatched. This CDR3 has 16 amino acids. The germline V gene has CDR1 LGHNA and CDR2 YNFKEQ. Here the CDR3 reads CASSRWGTGLQETQYF. CDR3 nucleotides: TGTGCCAGCAGTCGCTGGGGGACAGGACTACAAGAGACCCAGTACTTC.

V and J are TRBV19 and TRBJ2-4; D possibly corresponds to TRBD1 (7 bases). Germline V CDR1 and CDR2: LNHDA, SQIVND (reference sequence). V lost 3 bases, J lost 3 bases, and 15 bases lay in between. The CDR3 is 16 amino acids. The CDR3 sequence is CASSIGGGMDKNIQYF. CDR3 in DNA: TGTGCCAGTAGTATTGGAGGGGGCATGGACAAAAACATTCAGTACTTC.

The chain couples TRBV10-1 to TRBJ2-3; weak D call: TRBD2 (5 bases). Between the trimmed V and J ends, which lost 6 bases and 7 bases, there was a span of 11 bases. Germline lookup yields CDR1 WNHNN and CDR2 SYGVQD (reference sequence). The CDR3 extends over 12 amino acids. The CDR3 DNA follows: TGCGCCAGCAGCCCCGCCGGGAATACGCAGTATTTT. Translation gives CASSPAGNTQYF.

Only a few counts were recorded for this clone. This chain uses TRBV3-1 (or the pseudogene TRBV3-2) with TRBJ1-1; 9 positions agree with TRBD1. Per germline, CDR1 LGHDT and CDR2 YNNKEL (reference sequence). This CDR3 region has 16 residues. The ends lost 4 bases at V and 4 bases at J; junction bases unmatched: 10. DNA for the CDR3: TGTGCCAGCAGCCGCCCGTCGACAGGGGGGGTCACTGAAGCTTTCTTT. This codes for CASSRPSTGGVTEAFF.

V and J are TRBV6-5 and TRBJ1-1; TRBD1 might be the D (6 bases). This CDR3 contains 11 residues. CDR1 and CDR2 (germline): MNHEY, SVGAGI. Trimming removed 6 bases at V and 6 bases at J, with 8 bases between. The CDR3 DNA reads as TGTGCCAGCAGACAGGGCCCTGAAGCTTTCTTT. The encoded protein is CASRQGPEAFF.

Only one count was recorded for this clone. The chain employs TRBV5-1 and TRBJ2-3; D gene unclear. The germline CDR1 and CDR2 sequences are SGHRS and YFSETQ. CDR3 length: 12 residues. Trimming removed 5 bases at V and 1 base at J, with 5 bases between. The CDR3 DNA sequence: TGCGCCAGCAGGGCGGGCACAGATACGCAGTATTTT. This sequence encodes CASRAGTDTQYF.

As concerns this clone: Other DNA sequences from this sample encode an identical CDR3 as well. The chain uses TRBV19 and TRBJ1-6; D is unclear. This CDR3 comprises 14 residues. Per the germline V gene, CDR1 is LNHDA and CDR2 is SQIVND (reference sequence). With 6 bases removed from V and 0 bases from J, the gap between germline ends came to 6 bases. The CDR3 DNA is TGTGCCAGTAGCCCGAGCTCCTATAATTCACCCCTCCACTTT. Its protein product is CASSPSSYNSPLHF.